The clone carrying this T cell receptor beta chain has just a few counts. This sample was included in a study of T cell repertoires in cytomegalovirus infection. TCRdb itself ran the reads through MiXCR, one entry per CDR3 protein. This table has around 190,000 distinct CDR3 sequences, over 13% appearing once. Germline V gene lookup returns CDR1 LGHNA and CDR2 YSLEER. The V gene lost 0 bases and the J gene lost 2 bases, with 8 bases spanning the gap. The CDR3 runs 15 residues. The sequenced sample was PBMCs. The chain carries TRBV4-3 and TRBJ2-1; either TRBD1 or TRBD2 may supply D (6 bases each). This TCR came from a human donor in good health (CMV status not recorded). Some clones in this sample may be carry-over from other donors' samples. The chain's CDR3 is CASSQEEGAYNEQFF. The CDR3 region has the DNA TGCGCCAGCAGCCAAGAGGAGGGGGCCTACAATGAGCAGTTCTTC.